This is a list of T cell receptor beta chains from one sample in a study of blood T cell repertoires in COVID-19. Some clones are missing from TCRdb's copy, which holds only in-frame ones; the method was immunoSEQ multiplex PCR. The table records around 94,000 clones, around 90% of them present only once. Material: peripheral blood. The receptors were sampled from a woman between 50 and 59 years old with COVID-19, enrolled during active disease. Each CDR3 is given with its conserved first and last residue. Each record gives: V gene, CDR3 protein.

TRBV6-5	CATYTAGTGELFF
TRBV5-4	CASSFPGTGLSYGYTF
TRBV7-9	CASSSHRGREADTQYF
TRBV27	CASSFQGAIGELFF
TRBV2	CASRTGTDTQYF
TRBV7-2	CANRRGQPQHF
TRBV15	CATSGEGDRRAYEQYF
TRBV28	CASSPNIDTQYF
TRBV19	CASSVTSGSSYEQYF
TRBV6-5	CASSPPGGGYNEQFF
TRBV30	CAWSGRGGVEKLFF
TRBV11-2	CASSLDTAGFGTYEQYF
TRBV7-3	CASSRGRTAGELFF
TRBV6-4	CASSVEGSTDTQYF
TRBV29-1	CSVEVGWGTYEQYF
TRBV2	CASSVSTAAYNQPQHF
TRBV11-3	CASSSDASWAGGYTF
TRBV28	CASSLRGPSYNEQYF
TRBV7-9	CASSPDRVQFF
TRBV4-1	CASSQPRQNRDTQYF
TRBV4-1	CASSQDTGGTNIQYF
TRBV13	CASSLQGAYGYGYTF
TRBV21-1	CASSRNPTDSSTGELFF
TRBV20-1	CSASPPEYNEQFF
TRBV18	CASSPPGLRGNQPQHF
TRBV12-3/TRBV12-4	CASSATGVTEAFF
TRBV11-3	CASSLLTSQETQYF
TRBV5-4	CASSPADRGPGRTTEAFF
TRBV5-4	CASSPGTSGNTGELFF
TRBV3-1/TRBV3-2	CASSPQGTDTQYF
TRBV9	CASSPMGTGNEKLFF
TRBV7-9	CASSPPSTGVNNSPLHF
TRBV28	CASRQQGAFHNQPQHF
TRBV2	CASTNDSPPEQYF
TRBV24-1	CATSDFGETGELFF
TRBV20-1	CSASGTGGREQYF